This T cell receptor beta chain was captured by sequencing in a study of T cells in tuberculosis (dated by TCRdb to 2017 to 2018). Looking at the study overall: In the study, CD1B tetramers and high-throughput TCR immunosequencing were combined to characterize T cells specific for the mycobacterial lipid antigen glucose monomycolate (GMM). IGRA-negative adolescents, IGRA-positive adolescents with latent tuberculosis and adults with active tuberculosis, more than 9 per group, were compared in a South African clinical cohort. Active tuberculosis patient PBMC were archived before or within 7 days of starting standard anti-tuberculosis treatment.

Notes on this clone: Its antigen is not yet known. No quality values exist for individual bases; no much larger clone is one base distant.

Patients with active tuberculosis were defined as newly diagnosed, HIV-seronegative South African adults aged 18 years or older. Confirmation of active tuberculosis was obtained by positive sputum smear microscopy and/or positive M. tuberculosis culture. Unsorted cryopreserved PBMC were immunosequenced, covering on average roughly 100,000 T cells per clinical donor. TCR libraries were generated with the immunoSEQ multiplex PCR assay, using TCR-beta and/or TCR-alpha/delta assays for each sample. The Illumina high-throughput platform was used to sequence the amplified TCR libraries. Per the source publication's procedure: Clustering and dimensionality reduction relied on pairwise TCRdist distances among GMM-specific receptors from T cells that were either sorted ex vivo or expanded in vitro. Each clinical repertoire was scored by mean NN-distance, the average TCRdist to the nearest 10% of tetramer-positive reference sequences. GEM TCR motif frequency was calculated as the fraction of unique TCRs that matched known GEM sequences by V/J usage and CDR3 length. Linear discriminant analysis with leave-one-out cross-validation, implemented in scikit-learn, was used to classify active tuberculosis. TCRdb carries this immuneACCESS record with in-frame sequences only. Its versions omit some clonotypes, under half of them owing to an unresolved V gene in the studies checked, with the rest unexplained. V, J and clone size are taken as reported in that table, and D and trimming were inferred from the DNA itself. The sample table records 7,500 to 8,500 clones; roughly 94% of these occur just once. The top ten constitute 11% of the sample.

Here is what the overall study found, with its caveats: Clinical samples were selected based on which cryopreserved specimens were available, and the active tuberculosis cases were adults whereas the controls were adolescents. An accuracy of roughly 90% (AUROC around 0.9) was reached by a classifier using the diverse GMM-specific repertoire, compared with around 70% accuracy when GEM motif frequencies were used. Compared with IGRA-negative controls, TCR-alpha repertoires from active tuberculosis had smaller mean NN-distances to GMM-specific TCRs, which suggests clonal expansion of these TCRs. The smaller NN-distances were partly driven by shorter CDR3-alpha lengths in active tuberculosis patients, and the difference for TCR-beta did not reach statistical significance.

The clonotype was recovered from an adult with tuberculosis. The specimen was PBMCs.

The nucleotide sequence is given as TGCGCCAGCACGGCGGGAGGATTAGGTTCCAATGAGCAGTTCTTC. The resulting protein is CASTAGGLGSNEQFF. The chain is encoded by TRBV5-1 joined to TRBJ2-1, with 8 bases in between that match TRBD2. CDR1 SGHRS and CDR2 YFSETQ are derived from the germline V gene. Including cysteine and phenylalanine, the CDR3 has 15 amino acids. Only the CDR3 DNA stays, 45 bases, in frame from base 1. Trimmed from V: 6 bases; trimmed from J: 6 bases; junction bases lacking a gene match: 11.